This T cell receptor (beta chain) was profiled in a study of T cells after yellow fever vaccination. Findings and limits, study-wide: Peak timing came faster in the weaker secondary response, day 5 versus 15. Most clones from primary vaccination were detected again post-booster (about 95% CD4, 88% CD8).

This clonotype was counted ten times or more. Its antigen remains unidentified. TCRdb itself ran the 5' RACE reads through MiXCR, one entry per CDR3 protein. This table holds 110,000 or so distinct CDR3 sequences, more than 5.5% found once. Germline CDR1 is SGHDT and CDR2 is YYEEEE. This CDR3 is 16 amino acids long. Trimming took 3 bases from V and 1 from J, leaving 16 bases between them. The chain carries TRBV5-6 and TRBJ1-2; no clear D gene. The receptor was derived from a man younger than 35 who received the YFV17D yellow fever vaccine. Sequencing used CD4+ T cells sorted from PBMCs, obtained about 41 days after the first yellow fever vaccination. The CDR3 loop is CASSSPDGKFNYGYTF. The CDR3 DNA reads TGTGCCAGCAGCTCGCCGGACGGAAAATTTAACTATGGCTACACCTTC.